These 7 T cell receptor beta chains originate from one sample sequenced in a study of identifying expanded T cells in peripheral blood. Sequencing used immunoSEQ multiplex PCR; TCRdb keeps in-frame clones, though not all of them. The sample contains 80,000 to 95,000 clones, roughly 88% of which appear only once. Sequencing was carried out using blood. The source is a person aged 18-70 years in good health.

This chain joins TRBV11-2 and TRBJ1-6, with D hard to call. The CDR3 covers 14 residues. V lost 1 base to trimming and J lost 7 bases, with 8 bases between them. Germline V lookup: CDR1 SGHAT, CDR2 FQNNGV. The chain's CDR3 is CASSLVGLNSPLHF. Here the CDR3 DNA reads TGTGCCAGCAGCTTAGTAGGCCTCAATTCACCCCTCCACTTT. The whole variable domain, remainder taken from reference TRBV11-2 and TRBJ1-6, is EAGVAQSPRYKIIEKRQSVAFWCNPISGHATLYWYQQILGQGPKLLIQFQNNGVVDDSQLPKDRFSAERLKGVDSTLKIQPAKLEDSAVYLCASSLVGLNSPLHFGNGTRLTVT.

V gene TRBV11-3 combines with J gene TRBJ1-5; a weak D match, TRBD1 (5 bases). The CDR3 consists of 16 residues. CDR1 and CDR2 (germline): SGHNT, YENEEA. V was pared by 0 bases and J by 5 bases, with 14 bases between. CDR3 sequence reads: CASSLDIAAGYQPQHF. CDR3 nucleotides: TGTGCCAGCAGCTTAGATATCGCGGCAGGGTATCAGCCCCAGCATTTT.

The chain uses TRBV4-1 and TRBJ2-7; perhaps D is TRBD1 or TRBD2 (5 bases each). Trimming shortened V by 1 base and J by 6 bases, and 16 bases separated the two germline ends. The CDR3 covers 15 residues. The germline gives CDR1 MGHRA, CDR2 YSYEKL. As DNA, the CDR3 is TGCGCCAGCAGCCAAGGGACAATGGGCGGACTCGAGCAGTACTTC. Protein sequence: CASSQGTMGGLEQYF.

The chain's CDR3 is CASSPPTDYGYTF. DNA for the CDR3: TGTGCCAGCTCACCACCGACTGACTATGGCTACACCTTC. The chain combines TRBV18 with TRBJ1-2; D unresolved. The length of the CDR3 is 13 residues. Trimming removed 0 bases at V and 3 bases at J, with 5 bases between. The V gene's germline CDR1 is KGHSH and CDR2 LQKENI.

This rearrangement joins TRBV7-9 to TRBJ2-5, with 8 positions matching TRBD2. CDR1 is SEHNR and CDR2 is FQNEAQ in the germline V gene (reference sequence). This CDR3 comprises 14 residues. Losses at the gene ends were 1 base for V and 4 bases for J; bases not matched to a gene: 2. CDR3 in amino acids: CASSLGLAGETQYF. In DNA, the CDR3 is TGTGCCAGCAGCTTAGGGCTAGCGGGAGAGACCCAGTACTTC.

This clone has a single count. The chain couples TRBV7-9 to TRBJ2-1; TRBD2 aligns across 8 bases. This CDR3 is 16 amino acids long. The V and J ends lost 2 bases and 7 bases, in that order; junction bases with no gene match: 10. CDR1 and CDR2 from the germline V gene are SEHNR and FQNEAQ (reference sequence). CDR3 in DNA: TGTGCCAGCAGCTTAATTAACCTAGCGGGTAAAAATGAGCAGTTCTTC. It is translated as CASSLINLAGKNEQFF.

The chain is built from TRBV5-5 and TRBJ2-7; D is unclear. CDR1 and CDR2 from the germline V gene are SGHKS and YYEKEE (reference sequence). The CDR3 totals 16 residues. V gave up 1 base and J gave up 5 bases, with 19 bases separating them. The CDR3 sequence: CASSLFLGKGNNEQYF. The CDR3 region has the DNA TGTGCCAGCAGCTTGTTTTTGGGGAAGGGTAATAACGAGCAGTACTTC.